The 26 T cell receptor beta chains below were found in one sample sequenced in a study of blood T cell repertoires in COVID-19. TCRdb's table, derived via immunoSEQ multiplex PCR, lists solely in-frame clones and lacks some. Among around 300,000 clones listed, under 90% were seen once. The sequenced sample consisted of peripheral blood. Receptors originate from a woman in her forties who had recovered from COVID-19.

J is TRBJ2-5 and V is TRBV9; TRBD2 aligns across 12 bases. The CDR3 spans 16 residues. Germline lookup yields CDR1 SGDLS and CDR2 YYNGEE. Trimming removed 0 bases from V and 1 base from J; junction bases left unmatched: 1. CDR3 bases: TGTGCCAGCAGCGTAGGGACTAGCGGGACCCAAGAGACCCAGTACTTC. The encoded protein is CASSVGTSGTQETQYF.

For the CDR3, the DNA is TGTGCCATCAGTGAGTCGACAGGGGCCTATGGCTACACCTTC. Encoded protein: CAISESTGAYGYTF. The chain uses TRBV10-3 and TRBJ1-2; 8 bases are a match to TRBD1. The CDR3 has 14 amino acids. Germline CDR1 ENHRY, CDR2 SYGVKD. With V trimmed by 0 bases and J by 4 bases, 1 base remained unmatched.

The chain joins TRBV12-5 to TRBJ2-7, with D possibly matching TRBD2 (6 bases). CDR3 size: 16 residues. Trimming removed 0 bases from V and 6 bases from J, with 18 bases in between. Germline CDR1 is LGHNT and CDR2 is FRNRAP. The CDR3 nucleotides read TGTGCTAGTGGTTTGGTTATGGGACTCGGAGGGCTCGAGCAGTACTTC. It is translated as CASGLVMGLGGLEQYF.

The J gene is TRBJ1-6, the V gene TRBV27, with D perhaps matching TRBD1 (6 bases). This CDR3 region has 14 residues. Germline CDR1 is MNHEY and CDR2 is SMNVEV (reference sequence). V gave up 1 base and J gave up 11 bases, with 12 bases separating them. The CDR3 DNA reads as TGTGCCAGCAGTTTATACAGGGTAGGGACACCCCTCCACTTT. It yields the protein CASSLYRVGTPLHF.

CDR3 in DNA: TGTGCCAGCAGTGAAGACTACCCTACCTACAATGAGCAGTTCTTC. Residues: CASSEDYPTYNEQFF. This chain links TRBV6-1 with TRBJ2-1; D not certain. The germline V gene has CDR1 MNHNS and CDR2 SASEGT. Between the trimmed V and J ends, which lost 1 base and 2 bases, there was a span of 9 bases. This CDR3 has 15 amino acids.

This clone was detected only a few times. V and J are TRBV4-2 and TRBJ2-2; possibly TRBD1 for D (5 bases). V was shortened by 2 bases and J by 5 bases, with 9 bases between the two germline ends. CDR1 and CDR2 (germline): LGHNA, YNFKEQ. This CDR3 has 14 residues. The CDR3 bases are TGTGCCAGCAGCCAACAGGGAAGTACCGGGGAGCTGTTTTTT. Translated: CASSQQGSTGELFF.

The chain uses TRBV4-2 and TRBJ2-5; D may be TRBD1 (8 bases). Trimming pared 1 base from V and 1 base from J, leaving 13 bases between. This CDR3 has 16 residues. Per germline, CDR1 LGHNA and CDR2 YNFKEQ. Here the CDR3 reads CASSQVTGGAQETQYF. The CDR3 coding sequence is TGTGCCAGCAGCCAAGTTACAGGGGGGGCCCAAGAGACCCAGTACTTC.

In DNA form, the CDR3 reads TGTGCCAGCAGCCTAGCCGGGACAGGTCAATCACCCCTCCACTTT. Translating it yields CASSLAGTGQSPLHF. The chain combines TRBV2 with TRBJ1-6; 8 bases align to TRBD1. The germline V gene has CDR1 SNHLY and CDR2 FYNNEI. This CDR3 is built from 15 residues. With V trimmed by 6 bases and J by 10 bases, 11 bases remained unmatched.

J is TRBJ2-1 and V is TRBV9; D remains ambiguous. Germline V lookup: CDR1 SGDLS, CDR2 YYNGEE. V dropped 0 bases and J dropped 2 bases, with 15 bases sitting between them. This CDR3 comprises 17 residues. This CDR3 reads CASSVAGEPFTYNEQFF. The CDR3 region has the DNA TGTGCCAGCAGCGTAGCCGGAGAGCCTTTTACCTACAATGAGCAGTTCTTC.

The gene calls are TRBV3-1 (or the pseudogene TRBV3-2) and TRBJ2-7, with D possibly TRBD2 on 6 matching bases. The CDR3 loop spans 13 amino acids. V was clipped by 6 bases and J by 7 bases, with 16 bases between them. Per germline, CDR1 LGHDT and CDR2 YNNKEL (reference sequence). The CDR3 reads CASRGGRVSEQYF. DNA of the CDR3: TGTGCCAGCAGGGGGGGTAGGGTTTCTGAGCAGTACTTC.

The V and J genes are TRBV11-3 and TRBJ2-7; TRBD1 matches 7 bases. The CDR3 consists of 15 residues. V shed 5 bases, J shed 6 bases, and the junction held 13 bases outside the gene matches. Germline lookup yields CDR1 SGHNT and CDR2 YENEEA. The CDR3 region is CASSARGTGVSEQYF. The CDR3 region has the DNA TGTGCCAGCAGCGCCCGGGGTACAGGGGTTTCCGAGCAGTACTTC.

This clone was detected once. V and J are TRBV18 and TRBJ2-1; TRBD2 aligns across 10 bases. This CDR3 is built from 15 residues. Germline CDR1 reads KGHSH; CDR2 reads LQKENI. V was pared by 2 bases and J by 6 bases, with 4 bases of the junction left unmatched. The CDR3 loop reads CASSPGIAGGNEQFF. The CDR3 region has the DNA TGTGCCAGCTCACCAGGCATAGCGGGGGGCAATGAGCAGTTCTTC. The variable domain in full, with the rest retrieved from reference TRBV18 and TRBJ2-1, is NAGVMQNPRHLVRRRGQEARLRCSPMKGHSHVYWYRQLPEEGLKFMVYLQKENIIDESGMPKERFSAEFPKEGPSILRIQQVVRGDSAAYFCASSPGIAGGNEQFFGPGTRLTVL.

J is TRBJ2-5 and V is TRBV4-1; D is perhaps TRBD2 (5 bases). Germline CDR1 and CDR2: MGHRA and YSYEKL. V lost 4 bases and J lost 1, with 13 bases in between. This CDR3 region has 15 residues. CDR3 residues: CASSPTKALQETQYF. CDR3 coding DNA: TGCGCCAGCAGCCCGACTAAAGCGCTCCAAGAGACCCAGTACTTC.

The chain uses TRBV14 and TRBJ2-7; 9 nucleotides agree with TRBD1. Germline CDR1 SGHDN, CDR2 FVKESK. The CDR3 has 16 residues. V was clipped by 1 base and J by 0 bases; unmatched bases: 4. The CDR3 sequence: CASSQVWGQGSYEQYF. The CDR3 region has the DNA TGTGCCAGCAGCCAAGTTTGGGGACAGGGCTCCTACGAGCAGTACTTC. The full variable domain, with the rest looked up from reference TRBV14 and TRBJ2-7, is EAGVTQFPSHSVIEKGQTVTLRCDPISGHDNLYWYRRVMGKEIKFLLHFVKESKQDESGMPNNRFLAERTGGTYSTLKVQPAELEDSGVYFCASSQVWGQGSYEQYFGPGTRLTVT.

The chain joins TRBV6-2 or TRBV6-3 to TRBJ2-2, with D unresolved. In germline, CDR1 is MNHEY, CDR2 SVGEGT. Trimming took 2 bases from V and 1 from J, leaving 5 bases between them. The CDR3 spans 14 residues. CDR3 protein: CASSYRGNTGELFF. As DNA, the CDR3 is TGTGCCAGCAGTTACCGCGGGAACACCGGGGAGCTGTTTTTT.

The chain uses TRBV19 and TRBJ2-7; 10 bases align to TRBD1. The V and J ends lost 4 bases and 7 bases, in that order; junction bases with no gene match: 10. Germline CDR1 is LNHDA and CDR2 is SQIVND (reference sequence). This CDR3 comprises 15 residues. The DNA for the CDR3 is TGTGCCAGTAGTACGCTGGGACAGGGGACAAGTGAGCAGTACTTC. Its protein is CASSTLGQGTSEQYF.

V gene TRBV9 combines with J gene TRBJ1-1; 7 positions agree with TRBD1. CDR1 and CDR2 (germline): SGDLS, YYNGEE. The CDR3 totals 15 residues. Germline trimming cut 3 bases from V and 4 bases from J; bases unmatched to any gene: 9. The CDR3 sequence is CASSARQGQGTEAFF. The CDR3 DNA follows: TGTGCCAGCAGCGCCCGACAGGGTCAAGGCACTGAAGCTTTCTTT.

The chain recombines TRBV29-1 with TRBJ1-2; D is possibly TRBD1 (5 bases). This CDR3 has 16 amino acids. The V gene's germline CDR1 is SQVTM and CDR2 ANQGSEA. Deletions cut 6 bases from V and 7 bases from J, with 27 bases between. The CDR3 here is CSVSPGTSDTLAGYTF. The CDR3 bases are TGCAGCGTCTCCCCCGGGACTTCGGACACACTAGCTGGCTACACCTTC.

The chain uses TRBV7-6 and TRBJ2-1, with 10 bases matching TRBD2. Per germline, CDR1 SGHVS and CDR2 FNYEAQ. V lost 5 bases to trimming and J lost 4 bases; unmatched junction nucleotides: 5. The CDR3 runs to 15 residues. The CDR3 DNA is TGTGCCAGCAGCAACCTAGCGGGAGATTACAATGAGCAGTTCTTC. Translating it yields CASSNLAGDYNEQFF. Complete variable domain (other parts from reference TRBV7-6 and TRBJ2-1): GAGVSQSPRYKVTKRGQDVALRCDPISGHVSLYWYRQALGQGPEFLTYFNYEAQQDKSGLPNDRFSAERPEGSISTLTIQRTEQRDSAMYRCASSNLAGDYNEQFFGPGTRLTVL.

A single count supports this clone. The V and J genes are TRBV18 and TRBJ2-7; 8 bases fit TRBD2. Germline V lookup: CDR1 KGHSH, CDR2 LQKENI. After removal of 0 bases from V and 5 bases from J, the junction contained 6 bases not matched to a gene. The length of the CDR3 is 15 residues. The CDR3 region has the DNA TGTGCCAGCTCACCACCGGACGCGGGAGGTCACGAGCAGTACTTC. Encoded protein: CASSPPDAGGHEQYF. The full variable domain, with the rest looked up from reference TRBV18 and TRBJ2-7, is NAGVMQNPRHLVRRRGQEARLRCSPMKGHSHVYWYRQLPEEGLKFMVYLQKENIIDESGMPKERFSAEFPKEGPSILRIQQVVRGDSAAYFCASSPPDAGGHEQYFGPGTRLTVT.

This clone was counted a single time. J is TRBJ2-7 and V is TRBV5-1, with D tentatively TRBD2 (6 bases). The CDR3 sequence is 12 residues long. The germline V gene has CDR1 SGHRS and CDR2 YFSETQ. Trimming removed 4 bases at V and 3 bases at J, with 8 bases between. CDR3 sequence reads: CASSAGHYEQYF. CDR3 nucleotide sequence: TGCGCCAGCAGCGCGGGGCACTACGAGCAGTACTTC.

The rearrangement links TRBV4-1 to TRBJ2-2, with 8 bases aligning to TRBD2. V gave up 2 bases and J gave up 4 bases; unmatched junction bases: 9. Germline V gene data show CDR1 as MGHRA and CDR2 as YSYEKL. CDR3 length equals 17 residues. The CDR3 DNA reads as TGCGCCAGCAGCCAATCTCTACTCGGGAGGGGCACCGGGGAGCTGTTTTTT. Amino acid sequence: CASSQSLLGRGTGELFF.

This clone was detected once. The chain links TRBV18 to TRBJ2-3, with D maybe TRBD1 (5 bases). The length of the CDR3 is 14 residues. CDR1 is KGHSH, CDR2 LQKENI, per germline. The germline V and J ends were trimmed by 3 bases and 4 bases, with 11 bases remaining between them. The CDR3 DNA reads TGTGCCAGCTCACCTGGCACAGGCTCAGATACGCAGTATTTT. This codes for CASSPGTGSDTQYF.

The chain joins TRBV7-2 to TRBJ2-5; no firm D call. The CDR3 length is 15 residues. CDR1 is SGHTA, CDR2 FQGNSA, per germline. The V end lost 0 bases, the J end lost 4 bases, and 12 bases lay between the germline ends. CDR3 loop: CASSLAGRWSETQYF. The DNA of the CDR3 is TGTGCCAGCAGCTTAGCAGGCAGGTGGTCAGAGACCCAGTACTTC. Based on the CDR3 plus reference TRBV7-2 and TRBJ2-5, the full variable domain is GAGVSQSPSNKVTEKGKDVELRCDPISGHTALYWYRQSLGQGLEFLIYFQGNSAPDKSGLPSDRFSAERTGGSVSTLTIQRTQQEDSAVYLCASSLAGRWSETQYFGPGTRLLVL.

The chain combines TRBV3-1 (or the pseudogene TRBV3-2) with TRBJ2-7, with TRBD2 identical over 9 bases. The V segment lost 2 bases and the J segment 4 bases; nucleotides outside the gene matches: 6. CDR3 length: 15 amino acids. Germline lookup yields CDR1 LGHDT and CDR2 YNNKEL (reference sequence). CDR3 DNA sequence: TGTGCCAGCAGCCAACTAGGCGGGAGGGGATACGAGCAGTACTTC. The encoded protein is CASSQLGGRGYEQYF.

The chain carries TRBV10-3 and TRBJ2-2, with TRBD2 identical over 8 bases. V gave up 0 bases and J gave up 2 bases; unmatched junction bases: 5. The CDR3 length is 17 residues. Per germline, CDR1 ENHRY and CDR2 SYGVKD. The CDR3 DNA sequence: TGTGCCATCAGTGAGTCGGTGACTAGCGTCAACACCGGGGAGCTGTTTTTT. It yields the protein CAISESVTSVNTGELFF.